The next 20 T cell receptor beta chains were all read from a single sample in a study of T cells in narcolepsy listed by TCRdb under 2018. The library was prepared using the immunoSEQ multiplex PCR assay. TCRdb holds this immuneACCESS table with in-frame rearrangements only. Some clones are missing; in checked studies, unresolved V genes explain under half, and the rest has no known cause. The sample data list 25,000 to 35,000 clones, and about 90% of these were observed just once. In total, the top ten clones hold approximately 0.89% of the sample. Sample: memory (CD45RA-) CD4+ T cells from blood. The cell subset or site tag for this specimen amounts to: memory T cells sorted ex vivo from peripheral blood. Receptor source: a human donor in good health.

This sequence joins TRBV6-1 and TRBJ2-5, with 10 bases that match TRBD1. The end of the DNA aligns better with TRBJ2-7, so the J call may be wrong. This CDR3 region has 14 residues. Germline loops: CDR1 MNHNS, CDR2 SASEGT. CDR3 sequence reads: CASWRDRGSYEQYF. In nucleotides, the CDR3 is TGTGCCAGCTGGAGGGACAGGGGAAGCTACGAGCAGTACTTC.

The chain carries TRBV7-9 and TRBJ2-5; weak D call: TRBD1 (6 bases). Trimming shortened V by 3 bases and J by 2 bases, and 10 bases separated the two germline ends. Germline CDR1 is SEHNR and CDR2 is FQNEAQ (reference sequence). This CDR3 contains 14 residues. The CDR3 loop reads CASSFPGQQETQYF. CDR3 nucleotides: TGTGCCAGCAGCTTCCCGGGACAACAAGAGACCCAGTACTTC. Supplemented by reference TRBV7-9 and TRBJ2-5, the full variable domain reads DTGVSQNPRHKITKRGQNVTFRCDPISEHNRLYWYRQTLGQGPEFLTYFQNEAQLEKSRLLSDRFSAERPKGSFSTLEIQRTEQGDSAMYLCASSFPGQQETQYFGPGTRLLVL.

The rearrangement links TRBV6-1 to TRBJ2-2, with D maybe TRBD2 (7 bases). Per the germline V gene, CDR1 is MNHNS and CDR2 is SASEGT. The V end lost 4 bases, the J end lost 7 bases, and 16 bases lay between the germline ends. The CDR3 length is 15 residues. CDR3 nucleotide sequence: TGTGCCAGCAGTGGAATCGGGGGGCCGGGCGGGGAGCTGTTTTTT. It specifies CASSGIGGPGGELFF.

This sequence joins TRBV5-4 and TRBJ2-3; the match to TRBD1 covers 8 bases. The J segment lost 4 bases and the V segment lost 4 bases, leaving 5 bases of the junction unmatched. Germline V gene lookup returns CDR1 SGHNT and CDR2 YYREEE (reference sequence). CDR3 length: 14 amino acids. CDR3 region: CASSPRQGSDTQYF. The CDR3 region has the DNA TGTGCCAGCAGCCCCAGACAGGGGTCAGATACGCAGTATTTT.

The sample holds a few counts of this clone. The chain is built from TRBV2 and TRBJ1-1; TRBD1 agrees at 10 bases. Trimming removed 5 bases from V and 4 bases from J; junction bases left unmatched: 4. The CDR3 consists of 14 residues. The germline CDR1 and CDR2 sequences are SNHLY and FYNNEI. CDR3 residues: CASSLRQGATEAFF. The DNA for the CDR3 is TGTGCCAGCAGTCTGAGACAGGGGGCCACTGAAGCTTTCTTT.

This chain connects TRBV20-1 to TRBJ2-7; D remains unclear. This CDR3 has 11 amino acids. Trimming removed 1 base from V and 9 bases from J, with 10 bases in between. CDR1 is DFQATT, CDR2 SNEGSKA, per germline (reference sequence). CDR3 sequence (DNA): TGCAGTGCTAGAGTAGATCCCGGGCAGTACTTC. Translated, it gives CSARVDPGQYF.

V usage is TRBV30 and J usage is TRBJ2-6; TRBD1 aligns across 8 bases. This CDR3 is built from 16 residues. Germline trimming cut 7 bases from V and 3 bases from J; bases unmatched to any gene: 11. Germline values: CDR1 GTSNPN, CDR2 SVGIG (reference sequence). The CDR3 here is CASDRGALSGANVLTF. As DNA, the CDR3 is TGTGCCTCTGACAGGGGTGCTTTAAGTGGGGCCAACGTCCTGACTTTC.

The chain links TRBV6-4 to TRBJ2-1, with 11 positions matching TRBD2. This CDR3 has 15 amino acids. With V trimmed by 7 bases and J by 7 bases, 9 bases remained unmatched. Germline values: CDR1 MRHNA, CDR2 SNTAGT. The CDR3 region is CASKRAASGGNEQFF. The CDR3 nucleotides read TGTGCCAGCAAGCGGGCAGCTAGCGGGGGGAATGAGCAGTTCTTC.

The rearrangement links TRBV7-2 to TRBJ1-1, with TRBD1 as a possible D gene (6 bases). Germline V gives CDR1 SGHTA, CDR2 FQGNSA. The germline V and J ends were trimmed by 2 bases and 6 bases, with 19 bases remaining between them. The CDR3 length is 16 residues. In nucleotides, the CDR3 is TGTGCCAGCAGCTTATCCAAATACAGGGTGGGAGCTGAAGCTTTCTTT. Translating gives CASSLSKYRVGAEAFF. The entire variable domain, with the rest obtained from reference TRBV7-2 and TRBJ1-1, is as follows: GAGVSQSPSNKVTEKGKDVELRCDPISGHTALYWYRQSLGQGLEFLIYFQGNSAPDKSGLPSDRFSAERTGGSVSTLTIQRTQQEDSAVYLCASSLSKYRVGAEAFFGQGTRLTVV.

This clone came up a few times. The chain joins TRBV6-6 to TRBJ1-1; TRBD1 matches at 8 bases. This CDR3 contains 12 residues. V shed 7 bases, J shed 3 bases, and the junction held 1 base outside the gene matches. The germline CDR1 and CDR2 sequences are MNHNY and SVGAGI (reference sequence). The CDR3 sequence is CASNRGDTEAFF. The CDR3 DNA reads TGTGCCAGCAACAGGGGGGACACTGAAGCTTTCTTT.

This chain uses TRBV5-5 with TRBJ2-1; D is uncertain. The CDR3 length is 16 residues. Germline loops: CDR1 SGHKS, CDR2 YYEKEE (reference sequence). The germline V and J ends were trimmed by 3 bases and 2 bases, with 15 bases remaining between them. Here the CDR3 reads CASSSAAELTYNEQFF. As DNA, the CDR3 is TGTGCCAGCAGCTCGGCGGCGGAGTTAACCTACAATGAGCAGTTCTTC. Supplemented by reference TRBV5-5 and TRBJ2-1, the full variable domain reads DAGVTQSPTHLIKTRGQQVTLRCSPISGHKSVSWYQQVLGQGPQFIFQYYEKEERGRGNFPDRFSARQFPNYSSELNVNALLLGDSALYLCASSSAAELTYNEQFFGPGTRLTVL.

V and J are TRBV30 and TRBJ2-3, with D possibly being TRBD2 (6 bases). The ends were cut back, 3 bases at V and 2 bases at J, with 18 bases in the middle. Germline CDR1 is GTSNPN and CDR2 is SVGIG (reference sequence). The CDR3 spans 16 residues. DNA of the CDR3: TGTGCCTGGAGCGACATGAACCGGGACTCCACAGATACGCAGTATTTT. Encoded protein: CAWSDMNRDSTDTQYF. The full variable domain, rest sourced from reference TRBV30 and TRBJ2-3, is SQTIHQWPATLVQPVGSPLSLECTVEGTSNPNLYWYRQAAGRGLQLLFYSVGIGQISSEVPQNLSASRPQDRQFILSSKKLLLSDSGFYLCAWSDMNRDSTDTQYFGPGTRLTVL.

CDR3 nucleotide sequence: TGTGCCTCAGCAGGGACTAATAATTCACCCCTCCACTTT. Translation: CASAGTNNSPLHF. The chain has TRBV30 and TRBJ1-6, with D perhaps matching TRBD1 (5 bases). V shed 7 bases and J shed 5 bases, with 12 bases lying between them. The CDR3 has 13 residues. The germline V gene encodes CDR1 GTSNPN and CDR2 SVGIG (reference sequence).

This clone was seen only once. This chain connects TRBV30 to TRBJ1-3; 7 nucleotides align to TRBD1. V shed 0 bases and J 3 bases; nucleotides not matched to a gene: 8. The CDR3 has 16 residues. The germline V gene has CDR1 GTSNPN and CDR2 SVGIG (reference sequence). CDR3 sequence reads: CAWSVQQGQIGNTIYF. CDR3 coding DNA: TGTGCCTGGAGTGTGCAACAGGGGCAGATTGGAAACACCATATATTTT.

The rearrangement links TRBV6-5 to TRBJ2-2, with D perhaps matching TRBD2 (5 bases). Trimming took off 6 bases at V and 4 bases at J, with 9 bases between the two ends. CDR3 length equals 13 residues. Germline CDR1 and CDR2: MNHEY and SVGAGI. The chain's CDR3 is CASRGVLTGELFF. Written as DNA, the CDR3 is TGTGCCAGCAGGGGAGTCCTCACCGGGGAGCTGTTTTTT.

The V and J genes are TRBV7-9 and TRBJ2-1; 13 positions match TRBD2. With 1 base clipped from V and 6 bases from J, the junction kept 9 bases outside the gene matches. Germline V gene lookup returns CDR1 SEHNR and CDR2 FQNEAQ (reference sequence). The CDR3 is made up of 18 amino acids. The CDR3 bases are TGTGCCAGCAGCTTAGGTTCCCTGGGACTAGCGGGAACCAATGAGCAGTTCTTC. It yields the protein CASSLGSLGLAGTNEQFF.

This rearrangement joins TRBV12-5 to TRBJ1-2, with D perhaps TRBD1 (6 bases). CDR3 size: 16 residues. Germline CDR1 reads LGHNT; CDR2 reads FRNRAP. Trimming left V 2 bases short and J 3 bases short, with 16 bases between. The CDR3 region has the DNA TGTGCTAGTGGTTTGTCACACAGGGCGCAAGACTATGGCTACACCTTC. This translates into CASGLSHRAQDYGYTF.

The J gene is TRBJ2-1, the V gene TRBV27; possibly TRBD1 or TRBD2 for D (5 bases each). Trimming cost V 1 base and J 12 bases, with 13 bases left between them. The CDR3 totals 13 residues. In germline, CDR1 is MNHEY, CDR2 SMNVEV (reference sequence). The CDR3 spells CASSLLGVEGQFF. CDR3 sequence (DNA): TGTGCCAGCAGTTTATTGGGGGTTGAGGGGCAGTTCTTC.

The J gene is TRBJ2-3, the V gene TRBV4-2; D gene unclear. The V and J ends lost 0 bases and 5 bases respectively, with 12 bases between them. The germline V gene encodes CDR1 LGHNA and CDR2 YNFKEQ. The CDR3 extends over 15 amino acids. CDR3 region: CASSQEDMRGDTQYF. The CDR3 DNA sequence: TGTGCCAGCAGCCAAGAAGACATGCGAGGAGATACGCAGTATTTT.

This chain joins TRBV6-6 and TRBJ2-7; TRBD2 might be the D (7 bases). CDR1 MNHNY and CDR2 SVGAGI come from the germline V gene (reference sequence). Trimming took 6 bases from V and 0 from J, leaving 12 bases between them. The CDR3 runs to 14 residues. Here the CDR3 DNA reads TGTGCCAGCAGAGGGGGGGAGAGCTCCTACGAGCAGTACTTC. It is translated as CASRGGESSYEQYF.